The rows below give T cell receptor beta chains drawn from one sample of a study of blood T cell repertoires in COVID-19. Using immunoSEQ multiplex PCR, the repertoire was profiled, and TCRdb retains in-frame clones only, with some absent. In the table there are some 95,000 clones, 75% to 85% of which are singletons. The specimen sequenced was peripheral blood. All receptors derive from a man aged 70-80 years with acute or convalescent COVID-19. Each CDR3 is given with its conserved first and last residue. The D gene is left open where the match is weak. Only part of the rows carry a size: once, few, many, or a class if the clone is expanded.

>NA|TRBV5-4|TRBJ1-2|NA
TGTGCCAGCAGCTCCACCGGGACTGGTTCCTCATATGGCTACACCTTC
CASSSTGTGSSYGYTF
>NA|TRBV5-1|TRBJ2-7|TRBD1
TGCGCCAGCAGCTTGGACAGGGGCGAGCAGTACTTC
CASSLDRGEQYF
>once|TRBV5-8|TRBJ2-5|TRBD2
TGTGCCAGCAGCTTAGTAAGACTAGCGGGCCAAGAGACCCAGTACTTC
CASSLVRLAGQETQYF
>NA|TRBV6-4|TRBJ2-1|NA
TGTGCCAGCAGTGACTCCGCGGGGTCGGTGGGTGAGCAGTTCTTC
CASSDSAGSVGEQFF
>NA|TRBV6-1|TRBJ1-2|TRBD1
TGTGCCAGCAGTGACCCGGGACAGGGTTCGTATGGCTACACCTTC
CASSDPGQGSYGYTF
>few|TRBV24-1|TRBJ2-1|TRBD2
TGTGCCACCAGTGATTCGGCCTTTGGTGGCGGGAGGGCCATGAATGAGCAGTTCTTC
CATSDSAFGGGRAMNEQFF
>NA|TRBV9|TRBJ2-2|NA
TGTGCCAGCAGCGTAGCTGAGAGCCCCGGGGAGCTGTTTTTT
CASSVAESPGELFF
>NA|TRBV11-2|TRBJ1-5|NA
TGTGCCAGCAGCCGGGATATAAGGGAGCCCCAGCATTTT
CASSRDIREPQHF
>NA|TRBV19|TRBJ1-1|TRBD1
TGTGCCAGTAGTTTTAACAGGGGCACTGAAGCTTTCTTT
CASSFNRGTEAFF
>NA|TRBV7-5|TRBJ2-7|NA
TGTGCCAGAAGCCCGGGGGACCTCACGGGTTTGCAGTACTTC
CARSPGDLTGLQYF
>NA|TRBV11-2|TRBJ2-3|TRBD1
TGTGCCAGCAGCCAAATCCAGGGGGCCAGCACAGATACGCAGTATTTT
CASSQIQGASTDTQYF
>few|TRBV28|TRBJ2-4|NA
TGTGCCAGCAGGAATGACAGAACGGGCATTCAGTACTTC
CASRNDRTGIQYF
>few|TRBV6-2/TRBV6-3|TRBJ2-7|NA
TGTGCCAGCAGTGCTACGACTAGCTCCTACGAGCAGTACTTC
CASSATTSSYEQYF
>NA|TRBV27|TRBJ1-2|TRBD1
TGTGCCAGCAGTTTATCGGGACAGGGCTTCAACTATGGCTACACCTTC
CASSLSGQGFNYGYTF
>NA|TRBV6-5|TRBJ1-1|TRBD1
TGTGCCAGCAGGACGACAGGGGGTGGCGGTGAAGCTTTCTTT
CASRTTGGGGEAFF
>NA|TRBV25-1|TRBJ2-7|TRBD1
TGTGCCAGCAGTGGGGGCCGGGACAGGGGGTTCTACGAGCAGTACTTC
CASSGGRDRGFYEQYF
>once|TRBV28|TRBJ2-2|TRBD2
TGTGCCAGCAGTCTGTACGACCTTGGACTAGCGGGAGACTACGAGAACACCGGGGAGCTGTTTTTT
CASSLYDLGLAGDYENTGELFF
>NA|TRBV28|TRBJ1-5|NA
TGTGCCAGCAAAGCGGCCCGGGGGCAGCCCCAGCATTTT
CASKAARGQPQHF
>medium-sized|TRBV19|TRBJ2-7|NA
TGTGCCAGTAGTCCCCTTGATGACAGCTCCTACGAGCAGTACTTC
CASSPLDDSSYEQYF
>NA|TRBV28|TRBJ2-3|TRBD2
TGTGCCAGCAGTGCCCGGACTAGCGGACGAGATACGCAGTATTTT
CASSARTSGRDTQYF
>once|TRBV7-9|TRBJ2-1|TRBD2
TGTGCCAGCAGGGTTTCAGGTGGACTAGCGGGCTCGTCCTACAATGAGCAGTTCTTC
CASRVSGGLAGSSYNEQFF
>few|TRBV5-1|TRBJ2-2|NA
TGCGCCAGCAGGGTGCAGTCCACCGGGGAGCTGTTTTTT
CASRVQSTGELFF
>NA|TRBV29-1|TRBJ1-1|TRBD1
TGCAGCGGTATGACAGGGGGCACTGAAGCTTTCTTT
CSGMTGGTEAFF
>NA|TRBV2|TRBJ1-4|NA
TGTGCCAGCACCCCCTTAGGGCCAGGGTTGTTAGGCGCAACTAATGAAAAACTGTTTTTT
CASTPLGPGLLGATNEKLFF
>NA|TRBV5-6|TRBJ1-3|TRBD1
TGTGCCAGCAGCCCGACAGGGACGGACACCATATATTTT
CASSPTGTDTIYF
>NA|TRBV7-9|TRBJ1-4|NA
TGTGCCAGCAGCTTTCTAGGGACTGGTGAAAAACTGTTTTTT
CASSFLGTGEKLFF
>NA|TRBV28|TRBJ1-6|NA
TGTGCCAGCAGGACAATCCGGAAAGCTTCACCCCTCCACTTT
CASRTIRKASPLHF
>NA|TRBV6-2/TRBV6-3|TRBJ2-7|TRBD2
TGTGCCAGCAGTTACTCGAGGCTAGCGGGGGACTACGAGCAGTACTTC
CASSYSRLAGDYEQYF
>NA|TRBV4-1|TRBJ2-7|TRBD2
TGCGCCAGCAGCTTCCGGACTAGCGGGAGGGCCAGGAGCTCCTACGAGCAGTACTTC
CASSFRTSGRARSSYEQYF
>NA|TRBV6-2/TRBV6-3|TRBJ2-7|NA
TGTGCCAGCAGTTACGATCGGAGGAGCTCCTACGAGCAGTACTTC
CASSYDRRSSYEQYF
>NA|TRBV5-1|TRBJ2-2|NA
TGCGCCAGCAGCTCCACTAGAGGGAACACCGGGGAGCTGTTTTTT
CASSSTRGNTGELFF
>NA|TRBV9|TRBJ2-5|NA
TGTGCCAGCAGCGTAGCTCCTAGACCCCAGGAGACCCAGTACTTC
CASSVAPRPQETQYF
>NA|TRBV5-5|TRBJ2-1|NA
TGTGCCAGCAGCCCCGTCTGGGGCGGTGCCTTCTTC
CASSPVWGGAFF
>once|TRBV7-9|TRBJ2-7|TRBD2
TGTGCCAGCAGCTCACCGGGACTAGGGCTCTACGAGCAGTACTTC
CASSSPGLGLYEQYF
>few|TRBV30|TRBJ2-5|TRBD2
TGTGCCTGGAGGGGACTAGCGGGAGGGCCGGCAGAGACCCAGTACTTC
CAWRGLAGGPAETQYF
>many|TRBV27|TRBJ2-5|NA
TGTGCCAGCAGTTTATTGAGGAAGACCCAGTACTTC
CASSLLRKTQYF
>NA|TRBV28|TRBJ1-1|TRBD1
TGTGCCGGAAAGACAGGGGGCACTGAAGCTTTCTTT
CAGKTGGTEAFF
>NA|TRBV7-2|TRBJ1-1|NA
TGTGCCAGCAGCTTAGCACACAGGGACCTCATGAACACTGAAGCTTTCTTT
CASSLAHRDLMNTEAFF
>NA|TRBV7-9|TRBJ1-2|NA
TGTGCCAGCAGCTTAGCGTCAGGGAACAACTATGGCTACACCTTC
CASSLASGNNYGYTF
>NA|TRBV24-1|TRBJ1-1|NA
TGTGCCACCAGTGATTCGGGGGGCTCGGGAGGAAACACTGAAGCTTTCTTT
CATSDSGGSGGNTEAFF
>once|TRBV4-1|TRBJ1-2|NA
TGCGCCAGCAGCCACCCCGTGCAACAGGGCTATGGCTACACCTTC
CASSHPVQQGYGYTF
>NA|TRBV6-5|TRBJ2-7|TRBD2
TGTGCCAGCAGAAGCATGGGCGGGAGTAACGAGCAGTACTTC
CASRSMGGSNEQYF
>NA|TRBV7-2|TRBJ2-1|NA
TGTGCCAGCAGCTCCCCCTTTGAGCAGTTCTTC
CASSSPFEQFF
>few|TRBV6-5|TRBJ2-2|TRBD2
TGTGCCGCGGGACTAGCGCCTGGGGCCCCCGGGGAGCTGTTTTTT
CAAGLAPGAPGELFF
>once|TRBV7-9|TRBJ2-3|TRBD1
TGTGCCAGCAGCCCGACAGGGGGCATAAGAAGAGGAGACACAGATACGCAGTATTTT
CASSPTGGIRRGDTDTQYF
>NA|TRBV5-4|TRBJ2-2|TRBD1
TGTGCCAGCAGCTTGTCAGTTGGGACAGAGAACACCGGGGAGCTGTTTTTT
CASSLSVGTENTGELFF
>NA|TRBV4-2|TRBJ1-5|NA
TGTGCCAGCAGCCAAGAAGGGTTCGGGGTCGGTCAGCCCCAGCATTTT
CASSQEGFGVGQPQHF
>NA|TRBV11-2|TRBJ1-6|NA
TGTGCCAGCAGCTTAGACAGGGCCTATAATTCACCCCTCCACTTT
CASSLDRAYNSPLHF
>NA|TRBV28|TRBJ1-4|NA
TGTGCCAGCAGTTTATGGGGCCAAGGAGGGAGGAATGAAAAACTGTTTTTT
CASSLWGQGGRNEKLFF
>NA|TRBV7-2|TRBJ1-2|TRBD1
TGTGCCAGCAGCTTAGTCCAGGGGGGAAGCTATGGCTACACCTTC
CASSLVQGGSYGYTF
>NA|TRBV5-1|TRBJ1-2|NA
TGCGCCAGCAGCTGGTCAGATCCCAACTATGGCTACACCTTC
CASSWSDPNYGYTF
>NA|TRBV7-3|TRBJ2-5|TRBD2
TGTGCCAGCAAGGCGTCCGCGGGGGAGCAAGAGACCCAGTACTTC
CASKASAGEQETQYF
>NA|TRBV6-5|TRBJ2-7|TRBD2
TGTGCCAGCAGTTCCCCCTTAAGCGGGAGGGCCTACGAGCAGTACTTC
CASSSPLSGRAYEQYF
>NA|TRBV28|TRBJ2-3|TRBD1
TGTGCCAGCAGTCGACAGGGGGCTCGGGCAGATACGCAGTATTTT
CASSRQGARADTQYF